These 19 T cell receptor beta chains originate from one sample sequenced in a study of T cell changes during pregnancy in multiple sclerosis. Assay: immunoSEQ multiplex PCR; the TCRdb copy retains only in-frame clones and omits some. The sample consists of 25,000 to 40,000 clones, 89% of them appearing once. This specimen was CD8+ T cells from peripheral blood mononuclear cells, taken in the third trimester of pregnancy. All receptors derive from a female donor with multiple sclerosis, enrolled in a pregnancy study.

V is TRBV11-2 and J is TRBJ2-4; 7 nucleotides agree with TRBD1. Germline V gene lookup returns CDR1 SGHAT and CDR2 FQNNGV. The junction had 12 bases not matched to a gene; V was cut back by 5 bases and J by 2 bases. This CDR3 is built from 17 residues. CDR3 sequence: CASSPLPAGGSKNIQYF. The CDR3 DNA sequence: TGTGCCAGCAGCCCGCTCCCGGCAGGGGGTTCCAAAAACATTCAGTACTTC.

CDR3: CASSKAAKREDTQYF. CDR3 DNA sequence: TGTGCCAGCAGCAAAGCGGCCAAGCGGGAGGATACGCAGTATTTT. The rearrangement uses TRBV21-1 and TRBJ2-3; TRBD2, the table's D call, lacks a check against the DNA. TRBV21-1 is a documented pseudogene. The CDR3 totals 15 residues.

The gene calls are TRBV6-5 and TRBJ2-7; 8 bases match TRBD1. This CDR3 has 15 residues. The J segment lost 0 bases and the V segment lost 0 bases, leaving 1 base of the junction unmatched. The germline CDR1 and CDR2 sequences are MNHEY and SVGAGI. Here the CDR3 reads CASSYSQGASYEQYF. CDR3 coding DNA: TGTGCCAGCAGTTACTCCCAGGGGGCCTCCTACGAGCAGTACTTC.

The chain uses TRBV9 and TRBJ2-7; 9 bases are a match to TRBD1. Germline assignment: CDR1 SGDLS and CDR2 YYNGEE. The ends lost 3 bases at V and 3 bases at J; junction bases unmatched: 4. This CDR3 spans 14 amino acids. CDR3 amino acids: CASSATGGNYEQYF. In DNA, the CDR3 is TGTGCCAGCAGCGCGACAGGGGGGAACTACGAGCAGTACTTC.

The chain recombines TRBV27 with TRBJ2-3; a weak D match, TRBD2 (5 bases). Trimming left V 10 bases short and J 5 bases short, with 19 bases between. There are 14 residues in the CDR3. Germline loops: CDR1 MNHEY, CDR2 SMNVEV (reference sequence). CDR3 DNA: TGTGCCATCCGCCCCTCGGGGTTCGGAGATACGCAGTATTTT. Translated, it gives CAIRPSGFGDTQYF.

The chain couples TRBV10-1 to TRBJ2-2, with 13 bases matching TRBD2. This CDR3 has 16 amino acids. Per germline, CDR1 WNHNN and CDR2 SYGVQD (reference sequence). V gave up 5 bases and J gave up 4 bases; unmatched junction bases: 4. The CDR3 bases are TGCGCCAGCAGTCCCGGACTAGCGGGAGCCACCGGGGAGCTGTTTTTT. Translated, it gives CASSPGLAGATGELFF.

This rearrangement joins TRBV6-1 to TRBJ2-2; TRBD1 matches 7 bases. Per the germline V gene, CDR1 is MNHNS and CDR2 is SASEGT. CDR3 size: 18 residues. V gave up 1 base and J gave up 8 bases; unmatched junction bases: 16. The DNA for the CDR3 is TGTGCCAGCAGTGAAGTGAGAAGGACAGGAGCACTCGGGGGGGAGCTGTTTTTT. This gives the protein CASSEVRRTGALGGELFF.

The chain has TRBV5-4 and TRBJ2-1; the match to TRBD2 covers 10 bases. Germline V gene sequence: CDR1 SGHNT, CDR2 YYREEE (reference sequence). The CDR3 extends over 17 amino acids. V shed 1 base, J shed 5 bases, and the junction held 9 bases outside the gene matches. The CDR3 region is CASSLPYQRGGNNEQFF. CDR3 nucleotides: TGTGCCAGCAGCTTGCCATACCAGCGGGGGGGTAACAATGAGCAGTTCTTC.

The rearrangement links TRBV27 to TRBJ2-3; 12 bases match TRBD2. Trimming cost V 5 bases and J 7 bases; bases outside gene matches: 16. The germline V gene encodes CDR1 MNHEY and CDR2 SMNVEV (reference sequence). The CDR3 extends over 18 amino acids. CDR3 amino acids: CASSGHEGLAGLWYTQYF. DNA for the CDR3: TGTGCCAGCAGTGGGCACGAGGGACTAGCGGGCCTATGGTATACGCAGTATTTT.

CDR3 DNA sequence: TGTGCCAGCAGGGGGGGGCGTCAGCCCCAGCATTTT. This gives the protein CASRGGRQPQHF. The V call is TRBV2, the J call TRBJ1-5; D is possibly TRBD1 (6 bases). The germline V gene encodes CDR1 SNHLY and CDR2 FYNNEI. Trimming pared 6 bases from V and 6 bases from J, leaving 9 bases between. The CDR3 sequence is 12 residues long.

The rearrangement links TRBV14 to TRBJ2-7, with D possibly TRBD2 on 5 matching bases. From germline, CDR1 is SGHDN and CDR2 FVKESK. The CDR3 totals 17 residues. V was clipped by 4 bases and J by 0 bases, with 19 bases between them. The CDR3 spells CASSLGFFGSASYEQYF. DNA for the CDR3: TGTGCCAGCAGCCTAGGCTTTTTTGGGAGTGCCTCCTACGAGCAGTACTTC.

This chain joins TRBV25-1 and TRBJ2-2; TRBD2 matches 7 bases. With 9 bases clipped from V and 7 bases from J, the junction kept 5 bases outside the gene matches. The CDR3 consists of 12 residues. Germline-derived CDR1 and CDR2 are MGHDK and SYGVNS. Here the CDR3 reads CASGLGRGELFF. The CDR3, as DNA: TGTGCCAGTGGACTAGGACGCGGGGAGCTGTTTTTT.

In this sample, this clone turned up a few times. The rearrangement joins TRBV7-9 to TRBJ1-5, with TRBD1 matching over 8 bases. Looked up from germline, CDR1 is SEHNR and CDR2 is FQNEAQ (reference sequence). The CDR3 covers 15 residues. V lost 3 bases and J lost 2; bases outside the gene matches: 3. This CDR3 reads CASSLTGVGNQPQHF. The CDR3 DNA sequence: TGTGCCAGCAGCTTGACAGGGGTTGGCAATCAGCCCCAGCATTTT.

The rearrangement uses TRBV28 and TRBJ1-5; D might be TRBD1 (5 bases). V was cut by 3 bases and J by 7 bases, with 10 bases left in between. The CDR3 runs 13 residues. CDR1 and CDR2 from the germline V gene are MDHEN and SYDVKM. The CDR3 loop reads CASSLGHWQPQHF. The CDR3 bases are TGTGCCAGCAGTTTGGGGCATTGGCAGCCCCAGCATTTT.

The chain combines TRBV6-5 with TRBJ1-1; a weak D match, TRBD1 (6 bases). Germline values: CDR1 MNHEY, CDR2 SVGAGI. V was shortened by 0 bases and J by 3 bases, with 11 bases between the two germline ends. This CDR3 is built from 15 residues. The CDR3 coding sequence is TGTGCCAGCAGTTACTCCTTGGGGGGGCACACTGAAGCTTTCTTT. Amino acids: CASSYSLGGHTEAFF.

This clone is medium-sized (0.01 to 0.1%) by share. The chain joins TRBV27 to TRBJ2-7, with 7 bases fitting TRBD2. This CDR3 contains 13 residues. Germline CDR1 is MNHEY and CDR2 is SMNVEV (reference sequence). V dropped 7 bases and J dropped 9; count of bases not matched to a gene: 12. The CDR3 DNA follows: TGTGCCAGCATCCCTGGCGGGGGATTAGTGCAGTACTTC. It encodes CASIPGGGLVQYF.

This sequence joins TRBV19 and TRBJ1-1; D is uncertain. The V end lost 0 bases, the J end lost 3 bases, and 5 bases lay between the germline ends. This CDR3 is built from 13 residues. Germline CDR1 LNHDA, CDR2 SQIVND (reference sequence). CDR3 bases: TGTGCCAGTAGTATAGATACGGACACTGAAGCTTTCTTT. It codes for CASSIDTDTEAFF.

CDR3 amino acids: CASSLKVGGQRSNEQFF. CDR3 nucleotide sequence: TGTGCCAGCAGCTTAAAAGTGGGAGGGCAAAGAAGCAATGAGCAGTTCTTC. The chain couples TRBV7-8 to TRBJ2-1; 7 bases agree with TRBD2. The CDR3 loop spans 17 amino acids. From germline, CDR1 is SGHVS and CDR2 FQNEAQ. Trimming cost V 2 bases and J 6 bases; bases outside gene matches: 13.

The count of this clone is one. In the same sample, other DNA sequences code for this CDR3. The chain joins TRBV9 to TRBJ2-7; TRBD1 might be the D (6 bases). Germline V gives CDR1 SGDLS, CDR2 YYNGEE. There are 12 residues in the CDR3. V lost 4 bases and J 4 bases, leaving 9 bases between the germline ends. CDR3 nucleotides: TGTGCCAGCAGCCCAACAGGGTACGAGCAGTACTTC. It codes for CASSPTGYEQYF. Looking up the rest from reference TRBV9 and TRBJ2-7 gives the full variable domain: DSGVTQTPKHLITATGQRVTLRCSPRSGDLSVYWYQQSLDQGLQFLIQYYNGEERAKGNILERFSAQQFPDLHSELNLSSLELGDSALYFCASSPTGYEQYFGPGTRLTVT.